A single sample is the source of the 29 T cell receptor beta chains below, sequenced in a study of CD8+ T cells in alopecia areata. Treatment reported: oral pan-JAK inhibitor, 5-10 mg twice daily. RNA was extracted and reverse transcribed into cDNA as the sequencing template. The repertoire was sequenced with immunoSEQ multiplex PCR; TCRdb's copy has only in-frame clones and lacks some. Of more than 95,000 clones in the sample, roughly 50% are singletons; the top ten hold under 35%. Sequences were derived from CD8+ T cells sorted from blood, sampled at week 4, from a patient treated with tofacitinib. These receptors were taken from a human donor with alopecia areata.

V is TRBV27 and J is TRBJ2-7, with 9 bases lining up with TRBD2. Germline CDR1 MNHEY, CDR2 SMNVEV (reference sequence). CDR3 length: 14 amino acids. The V gene end was trimmed by 7 bases and the J gene end by 0 bases; junction bases not matched to a gene: 4. In DNA form, the CDR3 reads TGTGCCAGCACCGTTAGCGGGGGCTCCTACGAGCAGTACTTC. Encoded protein: CASTVSGGSYEQYF.

This clone showed up just a few times. This chain joins TRBV6-5 and TRBJ2-1; D may be TRBD1 (6 bases). The germline CDR1 and CDR2 sequences are MNHEY and SVGAGI. The CDR3 has 13 amino acids. The V end lost 6 bases, the J end lost 3 bases, and 9 bases lay between the germline ends. Written as DNA, the CDR3 is TGTGCCAGCAGCCCCAGGGGCTACAATGAGCAGTTCTTC. This gives the protein CASSPRGYNEQFF.

The rearrangement joins TRBV2 to TRBJ1-5; 7 positions agree with TRBD1. Unmatched junction bases numbered 13, after V lost 4 bases and J lost 7 bases. The V gene's germline CDR1 is SNHLY and CDR2 FYNNEI. The CDR3 runs 16 residues. The DNA of the CDR3 is TGTGCCAGCAGTGTAAAGGAAGGACAGGCTTTGCAGCCCCAGCATTTT. Protein product: CASSVKEGQALQPQHF.

This clone was counted only a few times. The chain joins TRBV28 to TRBJ2-4, with TRBD1 identical over 7 bases. Looked up from germline, CDR1 is MDHEN and CDR2 is SYDVKM. The trim removed 10 bases at V and 3 bases at J, leaving 3 bases unmatched. The CDR3 totals 12 residues. Here the CDR3 reads CAIQGVKNIQYF. The CDR3 region has the DNA TGTGCCATTCAGGGGGTCAAAAACATTCAGTACTTC.

This clone has a single count. The rearrangement links TRBV5-1 to TRBJ2-7, with TRBD2 as a possible D gene (6 bases). Deletions cut 1 base from V and 5 bases from J, with 10 bases between. The V gene's germline CDR1 is SGHRS and CDR2 YFSETQ. The CDR3 sequence is 13 residues long. DNA of the CDR3: TGCGCCAGCAGCTTGATGGAGGGCCACGAGCAGTACTTC. Translated, it gives CASSLMEGHEQYF.

The chain has TRBV4-2 and TRBJ1-6; D is undetermined. The CDR3 loop spans 13 amino acids. Trimming removed 0 bases from V and 9 bases from J, with 6 bases in between. Germline values: CDR1 LGHNA, CDR2 YNFKEQ. The CDR3 nucleotides are TGTGCCAGCAGCCAAGAAGGGCGTTCACCCCTCCACTTT. Translation gives CASSQEGRSPLHF.

The rearrangement uses TRBV6-5 and TRBJ2-1; TRBD2 might be the D (5 bases). Germline V CDR1 and CDR2: MNHEY, SVGAGI. The CDR3 runs 13 residues. The V end lost 1 base, the J end lost 10 bases, and 11 bases lay between the germline ends. This chain's CDR3 is CASSYFGEGEQFF. CDR3 coding DNA: TGTGCCAGCAGTTACTTCGGGGAAGGCGAGCAGTTCTTC.

CDR3 DNA: TGCGCCAGCAGTCAATCGTGGGGTCCCGATACGCAGTATTTT. The encoded protein is CASSQSWGPDTQYF. The chain links TRBV23-1 to TRBJ2-3; the D is unclear. TRBV23-1 is an ORF, and what it does is uncertain. This CDR3 region has 14 residues. The V and J ends lost 0 bases and 6 bases respectively, with 10 bases between them.

The chain has TRBV30 and TRBJ1-1; D call uncertain. The CDR3 totals 12 residues. Trimming took 0 bases from V and 4 from J, leaving 6 bases between them. The germline V gene has CDR1 GTSNPN and CDR2 SVGIG (reference sequence). The CDR3 sequence: CAWSVTSTEAFF. The CDR3 DNA reads as TGTGCCTGGAGTGTCACCAGCACTGAAGCTTTCTTT.

The chain uses TRBV19 and TRBJ1-6, with a possible D match to TRBD1 (5 bases). The CDR3 extends over 13 amino acids. Trimming removed 1 base from V and 9 bases from J, with 7 bases in between. Germline assignment: CDR1 LNHDA and CDR2 SQIVND (reference sequence). The DNA of the CDR3 is TGTGCCAGTAGTATAGGCAGGGCTTCACCCCTCCACTTT. This codes for CASSIGRASPLHF.

The chain couples TRBV25-1 to TRBJ2-1, with a weak D call TRBD2 (5 bases). The germline CDR1 and CDR2 sequences are MGHDK and SYGVNS. The CDR3 contains 13 residues. Trimming pared 4 bases from V and 3 bases from J, leaving 7 bases between. The CDR3 nucleotides are TGTGCCAGCAGTGCTACTAGCTACAATGAGCAGTTCTTC. This encodes CASSATSYNEQFF.

This chain uses TRBV6-1 with TRBJ2-1; D perhaps matches TRBD2 (5 bases). Germline lookup yields CDR1 MNHNS and CDR2 SASEGT. Deletions cut 2 bases from V and 2 bases from J, with 10 bases between. CDR3 size: 15 residues. The CDR3, as DNA: TGTGCCAGCAGTGAAATGGCGGGCACCTACAATGAGCAGTTCTTC. As protein: CASSEMAGTYNEQFF.

This clone was seen more than once but under ten times. The chain employs TRBV28 and TRBJ1-1; TRBD1 is a possible D gene (6 bases). The ends were cut back, 6 bases at V and 1 base at J, with 9 bases in the middle. The CDR3 loop spans 13 amino acids. Per the germline V gene, CDR1 is MDHEN and CDR2 is SYDVKM. The CDR3 DNA is TGTGCCAGCAGAGAGACAGGGAACACTGAAGCTTTCTTT. Translation: CASRETGNTEAFF.

V is TRBV7-9 and J is TRBJ2-5; 14 bases map to TRBD2. Per germline, CDR1 SEHNR and CDR2 FQNEAQ (reference sequence). The ends lost 5 bases at V and 2 bases at J; junction bases unmatched: 10. The CDR3 loop spans 18 amino acids. CDR3 region: CASSPTSGGAGGQETQYF. For the CDR3, the DNA is TGTGCCAGCAGCCCGACTAGCGGGGGGGCCGGCGGACAAGAGACCCAGTACTTC.

The rearrangement uses TRBV2 and TRBJ2-1, with D uncertain. Germline lookup yields CDR1 SNHLY and CDR2 FYNNEI. The V end lost 1 base, the J end lost 7 bases, and 2 bases lay between the germline ends. The CDR3 is made up of 11 amino acids. The CDR3 sequence is CASSEDNEQFF. The CDR3 coding sequence is TGTGCCAGCAGTGAAGATAATGAGCAGTTCTTC.

V gene TRBV9 combines with J gene TRBJ1-2; D remains ambiguous. The CDR3 covers 15 residues. Germline V lookup: CDR1 SGDLS, CDR2 YYNGEE. V was trimmed by 5 bases and J by 0 bases, leaving 14 bases between them. The CDR3 sequence: CASSPSGVPNYGYTF. The CDR3 DNA sequence: TGTGCCAGCAGTCCTTCCGGCGTCCCTAACTATGGCTACACCTTC.

This clone was counted a single time. The V and J genes are TRBV15 and TRBJ2-6; D not certain. The germline CDR1 and CDR2 sequences are LNHNV and YYDKDF (reference sequence). The CDR3 contains 15 residues. Between the trimmed V and J ends, which lost 3 bases and 0 bases, there was a span of 6 bases. The CDR3 is CATSRDTSGANVLTF. CDR3 nucleotide sequence: TGTGCCACCAGCAGGGATACCTCTGGGGCCAACGTCCTGACTTTC.

This chain connects TRBV4-3 to TRBJ1-1, with D possibly matching TRBD1 (6 bases). Germline values: CDR1 LGHNA, CDR2 YSLEER. CDR3 size: 16 residues. V shed 0 bases and J shed 3 bases, with 14 bases lying between them. CDR3 sequence: CASSQELSGAYTEAFF. The CDR3 DNA reads TGCGCCAGCAGCCAAGAACTATCGGGGGCGTACACTGAAGCTTTCTTT.

The V call is TRBV30, the J call TRBJ1-6; D unclear. The CDR3 runs to 14 residues. CDR1 and CDR2 from the germline V gene are GTSNPN and SVGIG (reference sequence). V was trimmed by 0 bases and J by 8 bases, leaving 11 bases between them. CDR3 protein: CAWSVREGHSPLHF. CDR3 nucleotide sequence: TGTGCCTGGAGTGTAAGGGAGGGCCATTCACCCCTCCACTTT.

The chain combines TRBV29-1 with TRBJ2-7; possibly TRBD1 or TRBD2 for D (5 bases each). CDR3 size: 13 residues. From germline, CDR1 is SQVTM and CDR2 ANQGSEA. Trimming shortened V by 2 bases and J by 2 bases, and 10 bases separated the two germline ends. The chain's CDR3 is CSVEQGPPYEQYF. DNA for the CDR3: TGCAGCGTTGAACAGGGACCCCCCTACGAGCAGTACTTC.

The chain couples TRBV7-9 to TRBJ1-1, with 7 bases fitting TRBD1. The CDR3 has 14 residues. The germline gives CDR1 SEHNR, CDR2 FQNEAQ (reference sequence). Trimming at V came to 6 bases and at J to 1 base, leaving 5 bases not matched to a gene. CDR3 DNA sequence: TGTGCCAGCAGGCCAGGACAGGAGAACACTGAAGCTTTCTTT. Its protein is CASRPGQENTEAFF.

The sample holds a few counts of this clone. The genes are TRBV19 and TRBJ2-7; 7 bases are a match to TRBD1. V trimming: 4 bases; J trimming: 2 bases; junction bases outside the gene matches: 5. The CDR3 is 14 residues long. In germline, CDR1 is LNHDA, CDR2 SQIVND (reference sequence). For the CDR3, the DNA is TGTGCCAGTAGTACCCGGGACAGTGCCTACGAGCAGTACTTC. Translated: CASSTRDSAYEQYF.

The CDR3 DNA reads TGTGCCTGGAGCTCTGGCGGGGGGCAAGCTTTCTTT. Translating gives CAWSSGGGQAFF. The rearrangement uses TRBV30 and TRBJ1-1; D is possibly TRBD1 (6 bases). The CDR3 loop spans 12 amino acids. Germline values: CDR1 GTSNPN, CDR2 SVGIG (reference sequence). Trimming removed 3 bases from V and 9 bases from J, with 14 bases in between.

This clone was counted a few times. V is TRBV6-4 and J is TRBJ1-5; D is unclear. V was trimmed by 3 bases and J by 3 bases, leaving 9 bases between them. Germline CDR1 is MRHNA and CDR2 is SNTAGT. CDR3 length: 14 residues. The CDR3 sequence: CASSDDTVNQPQHF. CDR3 in DNA: TGTGCCAGCAGTGATGACACGGTCAATCAGCCCCAGCATTTT.

J is TRBJ2-1 and V is TRBV29-1; TRBD2 matches 14 bases. The CDR3 contains 15 residues. Germline V gene data show CDR1 as SQVTM and CDR2 as ANQGSEA. After removal of 2 bases from V and 10 bases from J, the junction contained 7 bases not matched to a gene. The CDR3 DNA sequence: TGCAGCGTTGAACTCGGGACTAGCGGGGGAGGGGAGCAGTTCTTC. The encoded protein is CSVELGTSGGGEQFF.

This clone was detected a few times. CDR3 DNA sequence: TGTGCCAGCAGCTTAGCACCCAGGGGGCTTAGCACAGATACGCAGTATTTT. It specifies CASSLAPRGLSTDTQYF. This chain joins TRBV11-2 and TRBJ2-3; TRBD1 matches 8 bases. J lost 0 bases, V lost 1 base, and 6 bases had no gene match. CDR3 size: 17 residues. Germline V gene sequence: CDR1 SGHAT, CDR2 FQNNGV.

V and J are TRBV4-1 and TRBJ2-7; the match to TRBD2 covers 12 bases. V was pared by 5 bases and J by 2 bases, with 4 bases of the junction left unmatched. CDR3 length: 15 residues. Germline assignment: CDR1 MGHRA and CDR2 YSYEKL. CDR3 nucleotides: TGCGCCAGCAGCGAACTAGCGGGGGGACCCTACGAGCAGTACTTC. Protein product: CASSELAGGPYEQYF.

The J gene is TRBJ2-3, the V gene TRBV28; D not resolved. The germline V and J ends were trimmed by 3 bases and 7 bases, with 2 bases remaining between them. Germline CDR1 is MDHEN and CDR2 is SYDVKM. The CDR3 is 10 amino acids. CDR3 sequence reads: CASSLNTQYF. The CDR3 DNA is TGTGCCAGCAGTTTGAATACGCAGTATTTT.

This clone was counted only a few times. The V and J genes are TRBV6-6 and TRBJ2-1; 8 positions agree with TRBD2. This CDR3 is built from 14 residues. Unmatched junction bases numbered 12, after V lost 8 bases and J lost 9 bases. Germline V CDR1 and CDR2: MNHNY, SVGAGI (reference sequence). This chain's CDR3 is CASQLGGGPGEQFF. In DNA, the CDR3 is TGTGCCAGCCAGCTCGGCGGGGGGCCGGGTGAGCAGTTCTTC.